This T cell receptor (beta chain) is drawn from a study of blood T cell repertoires in COVID-19. Assay: immunoSEQ multiplex PCR; the TCRdb copy retains only in-frame clones and omits some. The sample carries 200,000 to 250,000 clones, roughly 84% recorded once. The CDR3 is 15 residues long. The V gene's germline CDR1 is GTSNPN and CDR2 SVGIG (reference sequence). The ends lost 4 bases at V and 1 base at J; junction bases unmatched: 4. This clone was recorded a few times. The sequence was collected from a woman of 80 years or more with acute or convalescent COVID-19. The chain links TRBV30 to TRBJ2-2; 9 bases are shared with TRBD2. The sample comprised peripheral blood. The CDR3 DNA sequence: TGTGCCTGGACTAGCGGGGCCCTGAACACCGGGGAGCTGTTTTTT. Translated: CAWTSGALNTGELFF.